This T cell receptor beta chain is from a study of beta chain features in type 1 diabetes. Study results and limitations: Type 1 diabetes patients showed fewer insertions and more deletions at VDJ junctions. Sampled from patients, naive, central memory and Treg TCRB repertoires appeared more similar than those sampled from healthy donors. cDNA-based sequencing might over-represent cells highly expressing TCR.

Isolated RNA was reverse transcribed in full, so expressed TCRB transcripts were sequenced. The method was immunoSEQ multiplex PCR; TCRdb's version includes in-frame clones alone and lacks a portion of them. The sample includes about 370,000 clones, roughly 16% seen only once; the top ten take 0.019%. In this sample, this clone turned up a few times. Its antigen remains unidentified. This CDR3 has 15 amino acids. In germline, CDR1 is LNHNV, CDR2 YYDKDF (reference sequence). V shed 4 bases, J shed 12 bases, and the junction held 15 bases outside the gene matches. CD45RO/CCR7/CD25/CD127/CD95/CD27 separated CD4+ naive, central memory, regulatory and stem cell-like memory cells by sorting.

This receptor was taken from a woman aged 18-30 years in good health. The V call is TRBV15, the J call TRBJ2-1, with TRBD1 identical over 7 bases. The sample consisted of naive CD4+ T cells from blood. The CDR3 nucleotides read TGTGCCACCAGCACCGACAGGGTGATCGCTCGCTGGCAGTTCTTC. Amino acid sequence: CATSTDRVIARWQFF.